Each of the 14 T cell receptor beta chains below was sequenced from the same sample in a study of metastatic and nonmetastatic thyroid tumors. All patients were treatment-naive before thyroid surgery. TCRdb ran MiXCR on the PCR reads. The sample yields 50,000 or so clones, under 20% seen once. The sequenced sample consisted of blood. The receptors here all came from a female donor with papillary thyroid cancer or a benign thyroid nodule (not recorded which). Some clones in this sample may be carry-over from other donors' samples.

This clone was seen a few times. The CDR3 loop is CASSTRGNQGSGYTF. The CDR3 DNA follows: TGTGCCAGCAGTACGCGAGGAAACCAGGGATCCGGCTACACCTTC. The gene calls are TRBV6-2 or TRBV6-3 and TRBJ1-2, with D tentatively TRBD1 (5 bases). The V end was cut by 5 bases, the J end by 8 bases, with 21 bases between. This CDR3 has 15 residues. The germline V gene encodes CDR1 MNHEY and CDR2 SVGEGT.

This clone was recorded at least ten times. CDR3 loop: CASSEASGSYNEQFF. CDR3 nucleotide sequence: TGCGCCAGCAGTGAGGCTAGCGGGAGTTACAATGAGCAGTTCTTC. The chain uses TRBV10-2 and TRBJ2-1; 10 bases are shared with TRBD2. V lost 2 bases and J lost 4; bases outside the gene matches: 2. Per germline, CDR1 WSHSY and CDR2 SAAADI. The CDR3 sequence is 15 residues long.

Ten or more counts support this clone. The J gene is TRBJ2-2, the V gene TRBV4-1; D is ambiguous. The CDR3 contains 14 residues. V gave up 1 base and J gave up 6 bases, with 9 bases separating them. Germline CDR1 and CDR2: MGHRA and YSYEKL. The CDR3 bases are TGCGCCAGCAGCCAAGGTGACCGGGCCGGGGAGCTGTTTTTT. Translation: CASSQGDRAGELFF.

This clone has only a few counts. The chain carries TRBV27 and TRBJ2-1, with 10 bases lining up with TRBD2. There are 17 residues in the CDR3. CDR1 MNHEY and CDR2 SMNVEV come from the germline V gene (reference sequence). V shed 1 base, J shed 6 bases, and the junction held 9 bases outside the gene matches. CDR3 nucleotides: TGTGCCAGCAGTTTATTCATAGCGGGAGGCCACGGCAATGAGCAGTTCTTC. It specifies CASSLFIAGGHGNEQFF.

V gene TRBV28 combines with J gene TRBJ1-1; D not certain. CDR1 is MDHEN, CDR2 SYDVKM, per germline. The CDR3 totals 15 residues. Trimming shortened V by 7 bases and J by 4 bases, and 19 bases separated the two germline ends. In nucleotides, the CDR3 is TGTGCCAGCATCCTAGAGGCAGTCTGTTCCACTGAAGCTTTCTTT. It is translated as CASILEAVCSTEAFF.

There are a few counts of this clone. This chain uses TRBV12-3 or TRBV12-4 with TRBJ1-5; unclear D gene. V was trimmed by 5 bases and J by 3 bases, leaving 17 bases between them. The CDR3 extends over 16 amino acids. The CDR3 loop reads CASSGEFCVANQPQHF. CDR3 sequence (DNA): TGTGCCAGCAGTGGGGAGTTTTGCGTCGCCAATCAGCCCCAGCATTTT.

This clone has ten or more counts. The rearrangement links TRBV6-1 to TRBJ2-1, with 9 bases identical to TRBD2. In germline, CDR1 is MNHNS, CDR2 SASEGT. This CDR3 is built from 16 residues. V trimming: 6 bases; J trimming: 6 bases; junction bases outside the gene matches: 12. As DNA, the CDR3 is TGTGCCAGCAGCCTACGGGCGGGAGGGGTGTTCAATGAGCAGTTCTTC. It encodes CASSLRAGGVFNEQFF.

This clone was seen only a few times. This chain connects TRBV6-4 to TRBJ2-7; D might be TRBD2 (7 bases). CDR1 MRHNA and CDR2 SNTAGT come from the germline V gene. The CDR3 runs 14 residues. V was pared by 10 bases and J by 4 bases, with 20 bases between. CDR3 nucleotide sequence: TGTGCCATCAGGACAGCTAGCGGCAGGTACGAGCAGTACTTC. It encodes CAIRTASGRYEQYF.

This clone was seen at least ten times. The CDR3 sequence is CAWSNGETQYF. The CDR3 coding sequence is TGTGCCTGGAGTAATGGAGAGACCCAGTACTTC. The chain has TRBV30 and TRBJ2-5; D unclear. Trimming removed 2 bases from V and 4 bases from J, with 5 bases in between. CDR1 is GTSNPN, CDR2 SVGIG, per germline (reference sequence). The CDR3 runs 11 residues.

About this clone: A read error may produce the germline difference seen at one junction end. The gene calls are TRBV6-1 and TRBJ2-7, with a tentative D call TRBD1 (5 bases). This CDR3 is built from 14 residues. Germline V lookup: CDR1 MNHNS, CDR2 SASEGT. CDR3 region: CASRIDSTPYEHYF. In nucleotides, the CDR3 is TGTGCCAGCAGAATTGACAGTACCCCCTACGAGCATTACTTC.

This clone was seen repeatedly, ten times or more. The chain links TRBV11-2 to TRBJ2-1, with 12 bases matching TRBD2. The germline CDR1 and CDR2 sequences are SGHAT and FQNNGV. The CDR3 is 17 amino acids. V was pared by 3 bases and J by 13 bases, with 16 bases of the junction left unmatched. CDR3: CASSLDHTTSGSFGQFF. CDR3 DNA sequence: TGTGCCAGCAGCTTGGACCATACGACTAGCGGGAGTTTTGGACAGTTCTTC.

This clone was counted at least ten times. This chain connects TRBV11-2 to TRBJ2-1; a possible D gene is TRBD2 (6 bases). V dropped 5 bases and J dropped 2 bases, with 13 bases sitting between them. CDR1 SGHAT and CDR2 FQNNGV come from the germline V gene. CDR3 length: 15 residues. The CDR3 DNA reads TGTGCCAGCAGCCTCTGGGTAGCGGCCTACAATGAGCAGTTCTTC. Amino acids: CASSLWVAAYNEQFF.

This chain uses TRBV11-2 with TRBJ2-3, with a tentative D call TRBD1 (6 bases). Deletions cut 9 bases from V and 0 bases from J, with 19 bases between. This CDR3 is built from 16 residues. The germline V gene encodes CDR1 SGHAT and CDR2 FQNNGV. CDR3 sequence: CASSTPDRSSTDTQYF. The CDR3 DNA sequence: TGTGCCAGTAGCACCCCCGACAGGTCTAGCACAGATACGCAGTATTTT.

In this sample, this clone turned up many times. This chain uses TRBV19 with TRBJ1-2, with no clear D. The CDR3 sequence is 14 residues long. Germline V gives CDR1 LNHDA, CDR2 SQIVND (reference sequence). The V end lost 5 bases, the J end lost 5 bases, and 15 bases lay between the germline ends. This CDR3 reads CASSVTFLGYGYTF. CDR3 bases: TGTGCCAGTAGTGTAACATTCCTTGGGTATGGCTACACCTTC.